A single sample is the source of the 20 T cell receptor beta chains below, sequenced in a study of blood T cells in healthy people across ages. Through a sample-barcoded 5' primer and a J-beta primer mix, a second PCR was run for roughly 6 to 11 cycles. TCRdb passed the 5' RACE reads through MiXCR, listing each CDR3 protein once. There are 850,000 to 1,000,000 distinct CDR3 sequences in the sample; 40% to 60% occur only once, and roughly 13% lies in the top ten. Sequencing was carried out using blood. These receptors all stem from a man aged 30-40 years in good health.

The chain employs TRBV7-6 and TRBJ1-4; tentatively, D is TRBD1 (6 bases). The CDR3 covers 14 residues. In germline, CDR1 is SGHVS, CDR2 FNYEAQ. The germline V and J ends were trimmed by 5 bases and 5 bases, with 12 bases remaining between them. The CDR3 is CASSTNGGNEKLFF. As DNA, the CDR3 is TGTGCCAGCAGCACAAACGGGGGCAATGAAAAACTGTTTTTT.

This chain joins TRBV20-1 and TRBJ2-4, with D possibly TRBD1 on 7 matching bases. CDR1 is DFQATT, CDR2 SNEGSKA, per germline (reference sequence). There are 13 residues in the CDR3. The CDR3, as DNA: TGCATTGCCGCGGGACAGGCCAAAAACATTCAGTACTTC. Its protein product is CIAAGQAKNIQYF.

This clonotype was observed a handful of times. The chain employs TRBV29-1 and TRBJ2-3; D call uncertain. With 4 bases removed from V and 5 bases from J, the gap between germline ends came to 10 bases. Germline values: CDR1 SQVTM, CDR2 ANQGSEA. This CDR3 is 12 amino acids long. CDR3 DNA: TGCAGCGTTGTAAAGGACGGAGATACGCAGTATTTT. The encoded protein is CSVVKDGDTQYF.

The CDR3 region is CASSPAVNQPQHF. The CDR3, as DNA: TGTGCCAGCAGCCCAGCGGTCAATCAGCCCCAGCATTTT. The rearrangement links TRBV6-2 or TRBV6-3 to TRBJ1-5; D is unresolved. The V and J ends lost 6 bases and 3 bases respectively, with 9 bases between them. This CDR3 is built from 13 residues. Looked up from germline, CDR1 is MNHEY and CDR2 is SVGEGT.

The CDR3 here is CASSYPQGSQSYGYTF. As DNA, the CDR3 is TGTGCCAGCAGTTATCCACAGGGGAGCCAGTCCTATGGCTACACCTTC. V usage is TRBV28 and J usage is TRBJ1-2; 7 bases match TRBD1. CDR1 is MDHEN, CDR2 SYDVKM, per germline. V trimming: 4 bases; J trimming: 4 bases; junction bases outside the gene matches: 12. The CDR3 loop spans 16 amino acids.

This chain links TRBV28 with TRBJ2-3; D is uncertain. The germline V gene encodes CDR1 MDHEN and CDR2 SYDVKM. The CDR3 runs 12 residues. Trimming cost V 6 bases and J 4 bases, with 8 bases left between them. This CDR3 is CASSQPADTQYF. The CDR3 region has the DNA TGTGCCAGCAGCCAACCGGCAGATACGCAGTATTTT.

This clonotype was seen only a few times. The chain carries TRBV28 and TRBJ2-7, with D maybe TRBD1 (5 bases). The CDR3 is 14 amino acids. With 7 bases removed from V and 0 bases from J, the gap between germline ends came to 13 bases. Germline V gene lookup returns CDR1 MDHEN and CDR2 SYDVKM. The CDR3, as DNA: TGTGCCAGCAATCCCAGGGCTAGCTCCTACGAGCAGTACTTC. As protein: CASNPRASSYEQYF.

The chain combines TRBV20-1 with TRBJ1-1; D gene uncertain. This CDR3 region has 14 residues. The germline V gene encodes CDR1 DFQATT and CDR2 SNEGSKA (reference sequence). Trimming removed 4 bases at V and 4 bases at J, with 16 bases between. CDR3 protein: CSANGEGTITEAFF. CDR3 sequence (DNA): TGCAGTGCTAATGGTGAGGGAACGATCACTGAAGCTTTCTTT.

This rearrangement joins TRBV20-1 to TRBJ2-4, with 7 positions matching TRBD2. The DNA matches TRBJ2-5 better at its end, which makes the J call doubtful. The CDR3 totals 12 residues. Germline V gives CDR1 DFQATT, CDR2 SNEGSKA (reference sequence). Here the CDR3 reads CSATPGGGTQYF. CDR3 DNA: TGCAGTGCTACCCCGGGGGGAGGGACCCAGTACTTC.

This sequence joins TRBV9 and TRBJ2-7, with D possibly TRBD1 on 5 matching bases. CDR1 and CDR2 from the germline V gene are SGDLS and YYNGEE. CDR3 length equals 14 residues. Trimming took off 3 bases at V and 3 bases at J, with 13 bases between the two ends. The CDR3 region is CASSGTLMGYEQYF. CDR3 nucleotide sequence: TGTGCCAGCAGCGGGACACTAATGGGCTACGAGCAGTACTTC.

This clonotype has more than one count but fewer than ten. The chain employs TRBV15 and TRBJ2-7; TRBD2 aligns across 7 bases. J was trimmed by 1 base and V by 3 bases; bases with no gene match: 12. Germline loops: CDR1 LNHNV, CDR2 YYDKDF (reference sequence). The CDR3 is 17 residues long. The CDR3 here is CATSRRPTSDGSYEQYF. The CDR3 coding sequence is TGTGCCACCAGCAGGAGACCCACTAGCGATGGGTCCTACGAGCAGTACTTC.

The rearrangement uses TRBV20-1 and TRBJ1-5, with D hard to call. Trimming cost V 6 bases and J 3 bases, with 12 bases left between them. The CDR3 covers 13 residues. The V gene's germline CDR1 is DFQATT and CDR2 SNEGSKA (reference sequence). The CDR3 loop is CSARPQDNQPQHF. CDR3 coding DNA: TGCAGTGCCCGTCCCCAGGACAATCAGCCCCAGCATTTT.

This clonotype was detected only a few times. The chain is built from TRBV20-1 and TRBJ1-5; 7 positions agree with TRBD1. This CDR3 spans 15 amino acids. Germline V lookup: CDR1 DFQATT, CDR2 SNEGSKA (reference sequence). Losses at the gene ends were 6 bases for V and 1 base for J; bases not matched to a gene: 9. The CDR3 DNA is TGCAGTGCGGAAAACAGGGGAGGGAGCAATCAGCCCCAGCATTTT. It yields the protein CSAENRGGSNQPQHF.

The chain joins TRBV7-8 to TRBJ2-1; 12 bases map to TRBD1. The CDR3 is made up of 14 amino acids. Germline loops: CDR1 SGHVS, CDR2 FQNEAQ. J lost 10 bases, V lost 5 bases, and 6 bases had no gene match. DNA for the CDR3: TGTGCCAGCAGCCGAAGGGACAGGGGGCACGAGCAGTTCTTC. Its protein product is CASSRRDRGHEQFF.

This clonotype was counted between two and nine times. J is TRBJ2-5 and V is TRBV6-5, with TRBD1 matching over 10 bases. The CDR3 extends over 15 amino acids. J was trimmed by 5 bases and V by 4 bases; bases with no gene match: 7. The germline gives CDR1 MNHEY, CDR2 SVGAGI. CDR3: CASSLPTGGPETQYF. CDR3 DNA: TGTGCCAGCAGTTTGCCGACAGGGGGCCCGGAGACCCAGTACTTC.

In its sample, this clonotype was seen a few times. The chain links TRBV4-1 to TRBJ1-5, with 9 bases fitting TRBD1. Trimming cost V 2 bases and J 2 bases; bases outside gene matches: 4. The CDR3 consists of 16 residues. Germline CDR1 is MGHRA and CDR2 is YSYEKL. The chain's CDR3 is CASSQWGQGGNQPQHF. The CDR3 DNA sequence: TGCGCCAGCAGCCAATGGGGACAGGGTGGCAATCAGCCCCAGCATTTT.

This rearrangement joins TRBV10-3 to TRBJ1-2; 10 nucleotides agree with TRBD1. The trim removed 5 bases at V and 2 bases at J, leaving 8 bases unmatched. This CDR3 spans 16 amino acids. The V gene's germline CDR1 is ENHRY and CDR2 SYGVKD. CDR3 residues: CAISSRAGQGNYGYTF. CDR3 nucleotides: TGTGCCATCAGTTCCCGCGCGGGACAGGGGAACTATGGCTACACCTTC.

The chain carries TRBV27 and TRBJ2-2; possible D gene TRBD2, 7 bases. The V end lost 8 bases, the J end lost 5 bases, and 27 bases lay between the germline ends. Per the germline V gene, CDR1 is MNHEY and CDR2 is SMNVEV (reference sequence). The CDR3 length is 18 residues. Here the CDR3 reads CASAPSAGALLATGELFF. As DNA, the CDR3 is TGTGCCAGCGCCCCGAGTGCAGGGGCTTTACTAGCGACCGGGGAGCTGTTTTTT.

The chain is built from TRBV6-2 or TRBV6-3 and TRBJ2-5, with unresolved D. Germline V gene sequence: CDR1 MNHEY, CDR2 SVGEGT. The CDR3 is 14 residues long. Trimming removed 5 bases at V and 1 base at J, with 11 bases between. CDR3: CASSRLNLQETQYF. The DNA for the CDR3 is TGTGCCAGCAGTCGACTGAACCTCCAAGAGACCCAGTACTTC.

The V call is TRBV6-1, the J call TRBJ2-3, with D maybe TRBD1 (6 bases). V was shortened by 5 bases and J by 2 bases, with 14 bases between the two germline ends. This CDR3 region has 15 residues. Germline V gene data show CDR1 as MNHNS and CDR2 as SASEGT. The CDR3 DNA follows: TGTGCCAGCAGTTCCAACAGGGCCTCCACAGATACGCAGTATTTT. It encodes CASSSNRASTDTQYF.